The 2 T cell receptor beta chains in this list originate from one sample, sequenced in a study of T cell repertoires in cytomegalovirus infection. TCRdb re-called the reads through MiXCR, storing one row per CDR3 protein. The sample records some 77,000 distinct CDR3 sequences, around 3.4% being singletons. Sequences were obtained from PBMCs. Every receptor here comes from a human donor in good health (CMV status not recorded). Some clones in this sample may be carry-over from other donors' samples.

This clonotype was counted at least ten times. The genes are TRBV7-2 and TRBJ2-6, with D perhaps assigned TRBD1 or TRBD2 (5 bases each). The CDR3 length is 15 residues. V was clipped by 3 bases and J by 6 bases, with 12 bases between them. Germline CDR1 and CDR2: SGHTA and FQGNSA. The CDR3 is CASSLGPPMANVLTF. CDR3 coding DNA: TGTGCCAGCAGCTTGGGACCGCCGATGGCCAACGTCCTGACTTTC.

The chain uses TRBV10-3 and TRBJ2-7, with 9 bases matching TRBD1. The CDR3 is 14 residues long. V was clipped by 7 bases and J by 0 bases; unmatched bases: 4. CDR1 and CDR2 from the germline V gene are ENHRY and SYGVKD. The CDR3, as DNA: TGTGCCATCACCCCGGGACAGGGCTCCTACGAGCAGTACTTC. Encoded protein: CAITPGQGSYEQYF.